The clone carrying this T cell receptor beta chain was counted at least ten times. Germline V gives CDR1 SGHRS, CDR2 YFSETQ. V lost 1 base, J lost 1 base, and 11 bases lay in between. This CDR3 is 15 amino acids long. The data are from a study of metastatic and nonmetastatic thyroid tumors. Per the original data handling: CDR3 was compared across clinicopathological groups, and the resulting differences were used to build a distant-metastasis classifier for papillary thyroid cancer. Using MiXCR, TCRdb re-called clones from the PCR reads. The authors' filters were not applied to this entry. The table has some 19,000 clones, roughly 25% seen once. Prior to thyroid surgery, none of the patients had received any treatment.

This TCR was recovered from a female donor with papillary thyroid cancer or a benign thyroid nodule (not recorded which). Some clones in this sample may be carry-over from other donors' samples. V and J are TRBV5-1 and TRBJ1-2; D gene unclear. The specimen sequenced was tumor tissue. The CDR3 coding sequence is TGCGCCAGCAGCTTGACTACTGGATATAACTATGGCTACACCTTC. This codes for CASSLTTGYNYGYTF.